The sequence of this T cell receptor beta chain was determined in a study of T cells in Graves' hyperthyroidism and ophthalmopathy. General study results and limits: The model's output predicted ophthalmopathy at a median of 6.5 months prior to onset. Peripheral blood also featured most of the thyroid clonotypes expanded above 0.001. Ophthalmopathy could be told apart from stable hyperthyroidism with a 13 V-J model.

V lost 3 bases and J lost 0; bases outside the gene matches: 0. The CDR3 runs to 14 residues. Germline-derived CDR1 and CDR2 are SGHTA and FQGTGA. What was amplified from RNA transcripts were TCR beta CDR3 regions. With the HTBI primer set, the TCR CDR3 went through a first round of RT-PCR. Using its own MiXCR run on the multiplex PCR reads, TCRdb lists one record per CDR3 protein. This table holds about 610,000 distinct CDR3 sequences, roughly 16% found once. Many counts were recorded for this clonotype. Its specificity is not known. V and J are TRBV7-3 and TRBJ2-5; TRBD2 matches at 8 bases. The sequence was collected from a woman aged 35 to 49 with Graves' ophthalmopathy. Sequences were obtained from blood. The CDR3 loop is CASSFSGDQETQYF. The DNA for the CDR3 is TGTGCCAGCAGCTTTAGCGGGGACCAAGAGACCCAGTACTTC.